One and the same sample provided the 30 T cell receptor beta chains below, sequenced in a study of CD8 T cells in ankylosing spondylitis. TCRdb re-called the 5' RACE reads through MiXCR, storing one row per CDR3 protein. The sample consists of some 240,000 distinct CDR3 sequences, 18% of them appearing once. Sequenced: blood, either unsorted or a sorted T cell fraction (not recorded which). The receptors were sampled from a male donor with ankylosing spondylitis or in good health (not recorded which).

This clonotype was found a few times. The chain couples TRBV11-2 to TRBJ2-5; the D gene is possibly TRBD1 (5 bases). Germline CDR1 reads SGHAT; CDR2 reads FQNNGV. Trimming pared 5 bases from V and 2 bases from J, leaving 18 bases between. The CDR3 is 16 residues long. In DNA, the CDR3 is TGTGCCAGCAGCCGGAATTCGGACACCACTCAAGAGACCCAGTACTTC. Translation gives CASSRNSDTTQETQYF.

The chain links TRBV5-6 to TRBJ2-3; D is tentatively TRBD1 or TRBD2 (5 bases each). V was cut by 4 bases and J by 0 bases, with 15 bases left in between. Germline lookup yields CDR1 SGHDT and CDR2 YYEEEE. The CDR3 runs 16 residues. CDR3 sequence: CASSSRRGESTDTQYF. The CDR3 DNA follows: TGTGCCAGCAGCAGCCGTCGAGGGGAAAGCACAGATACGCAGTATTTT.

This chain uses TRBV7-9 with TRBJ2-3; D possibly corresponds to TRBD1 (6 bases). Trimming removed 5 bases at V and 1 base at J, with 16 bases between. CDR1 and CDR2 (germline): SEHNR, FQNEAQ (reference sequence). This CDR3 comprises 16 residues. The CDR3 region has the DNA TGTGCCAGCAGCAAAGTAGGGCAGGGGCGCACAGATACGCAGTATTTT. It yields the protein CASSKVGQGRTDTQYF.

This sequence joins TRBV27 and TRBJ1-5; unclear D gene. Germline assignment: CDR1 MNHEY and CDR2 SMNVEV (reference sequence). The CDR3 totals 15 residues. The V end was cut by 3 bases, the J end by 4 bases, with 13 bases between. The CDR3 DNA is TGTGCCAGCAGTTTCGGGGATGGTTCGAATCAGCCCCAGCATTTT. This translates into CASSFGDGSNQPQHF.

The J gene is TRBJ2-3, the V gene TRBV6-5, with D tentatively TRBD2 (5 bases). The CDR3 length is 14 residues. With 0 bases removed from V and 2 bases from J, the gap between germline ends came to 6 bases. Germline V gene lookup returns CDR1 MNHEY and CDR2 SVGAGI. CDR3 sequence (DNA): TGTGCCAGCAGTTACTCGAGGGACACAGATACGCAGTATTTT. As protein: CASSYSRDTDTQYF.

Only a few counts were recorded for this clonotype. V and J are TRBV5-1 and TRBJ2-2; 9 bases agree with TRBD2. CDR1 is SGHRS and CDR2 is YFSETQ in the germline V gene. The V segment lost 4 bases and the J segment 0 bases; nucleotides outside the gene matches: 7. This CDR3 comprises 17 residues. This chain's CDR3 is CASSVGLAGSNTGELFF. The CDR3 DNA reads TGCGCCAGCAGCGTGGGACTAGCAGGCTCGAACACCGGGGAGCTGTTTTTT.

The chain uses TRBV7-8 and TRBJ2-5, with TRBD1 matching over 11 bases. The ends lost 1 base at V and 5 bases at J; junction bases unmatched: 3. The CDR3 extends over 15 amino acids. Per the germline V gene, CDR1 is SGHVS and CDR2 is FQNEAQ. Here the CDR3 DNA reads TGTGCCAGCAGCTTAGACGGGACAGGGGGGGAGACCCAGTACTTC. Translating gives CASSLDGTGGETQYF.

The chain uses TRBV27 and TRBJ2-7; a possible D gene is TRBD2 (6 bases). Trimming pared 8 bases from V and 2 bases from J, leaving 13 bases between. Per germline, CDR1 MNHEY and CDR2 SMNVEV (reference sequence). The CDR3 loop spans 13 amino acids. The CDR3 DNA reads TGTGCCAGCGCCCCCGGGACTCCCTACGAGCAGTACTTC. As protein: CASAPGTPYEQYF.

The chain joins TRBV4-2 to TRBJ2-5; D might be TRBD2 (5 bases). V lost 0 bases and J 2 bases, leaving 13 bases between the germline ends. Germline CDR1 is LGHNA and CDR2 is YNFKEQ. The length of the CDR3 is 16 residues. CDR3 bases: TGTGCCAGCAGCCAAGAATCCTCGGGAAAGCAAGAGACCCAGTACTTC. Translation: CASSQESSGKQETQYF.

This clonotype was seen repeatedly, ten times or more. CDR3 DNA sequence: TGTGCCAGCAGCCAAGGGGGACAGGGAGTTGAAGCTTTCTTT. This encodes CASSQGGQGVEAFF. This chain links TRBV4-2 with TRBJ1-1, with 9 bases identical to TRBD1. Germline assignment: CDR1 LGHNA and CDR2 YNFKEQ. The length of the CDR3 is 14 residues. Trimming at V came to 1 base and at J to 7 bases, leaving 4 bases not matched to a gene.

This clonotype was seen a handful of times. J is TRBJ1-2 and V is TRBV11-2; 7 bases map to TRBD1. With V trimmed by 5 bases and J by 6 bases, 12 bases remained unmatched. Germline V CDR1 and CDR2: SGHAT, FQNNGV. The CDR3 totals 15 residues. CDR3 residues: CASSGKTGTINGYTF. The CDR3 DNA reads TGTGCCAGCAGCGGGAAGACAGGGACTATAAATGGCTACACCTTC.

This clonotype was observed a handful of times. V gene TRBV7-6 combines with J gene TRBJ2-7, with D possibly being TRBD1 (5 bases). Between the trimmed V and J ends, which lost 5 bases and 4 bases, there was a span of 24 bases. The CDR3 is 17 residues long. Germline V gene lookup returns CDR1 SGHVS and CDR2 FNYEAQ. The CDR3 loop reads CASSQSAGSAVSYEQYF. The CDR3 DNA reads as TGTGCCAGCAGCCAATCAGCAGGGTCCGCAGTTAGTTACGAGCAGTACTTC.

This clonotype has a handful of counts. This chain links TRBV29-1 with TRBJ2-3, with TRBD1 matching over 7 bases. CDR1 and CDR2 (germline): SQVTM, ANQGSEA. CDR3 length: 16 amino acids. V shed 6 bases, J shed 4 bases, and the junction held 16 bases outside the gene matches. The CDR3 loop reads CSVSWDRGSKADTQYF. CDR3 DNA sequence: TGCAGCGTATCGTGGGACAGAGGTAGTAAAGCAGATACGCAGTATTTT.

This clonotype has a handful of counts. The chain carries TRBV6-5 and TRBJ1-1; D might be TRBD1 (5 bases). V lost 4 bases and J 4 bases, leaving 13 bases between the germline ends. The CDR3 contains 14 residues. Germline V gives CDR1 MNHEY, CDR2 SVGAGI. CDR3 DNA: TGTGCCAGCAGTTGGGAGGGGAAGAGCACTGAAGCTTTCTTT. As protein: CASSWEGKSTEAFF.

The rearrangement links TRBV2 to TRBJ2-1; TRBD2 agrees at 12 bases. The CDR3 runs to 15 residues. Germline values: CDR1 SNHLY, CDR2 FYNNEI. J was trimmed by 7 bases and V by 3 bases; bases with no gene match: 4. CDR3 loop: CASSDRTSGTNEQFF. The CDR3 DNA reads TGTGCCAGCAGTGATCGGACTAGCGGGACAAATGAGCAGTTCTTC. The variable domain in full, completed from reference TRBV2 and TRBJ2-1, reads EPEVTQTPSHQVTQMGQEVILRCVPISNHLYFYWYRQILGQKVEFLVSFYNNEISEKSEIFDDQFSVERPDGSNFTLKIRSTKLEDSAMYFCASSDRTSGTNEQFFGPGTRLTVL.

V gene TRBV5-1 combines with J gene TRBJ2-1, with TRBD1 as a possible D gene (6 bases). Germline V gene sequence: CDR1 SGHRS, CDR2 YFSETQ. The CDR3 loop spans 13 amino acids. Trimming left V 2 bases short and J 8 bases short, with 11 bases between. CDR3 in DNA: TGCGCCAGCAGCTTCCCAGGGGCCCATGAGCAGTTCTTC. It encodes CASSFPGAHEQFF.

This clonotype was seen at least ten times. The rearrangement joins TRBV20-1 to TRBJ2-2; the match to TRBD1 covers 7 bases. Germline CDR1 DFQATT, CDR2 SNEGSKA (reference sequence). Trimming took 3 bases from V and 6 from J; bases not matched to a gene: 7. CDR3 length equals 14 residues. The CDR3, as DNA: TGCAGTGCTAGGGACTCAGGGGGACCCGGGGAGCTGTTTTTT. Encoded protein: CSARDSGGPGELFF.

The V call is TRBV5-1, the J call TRBJ2-1, with 9 nucleotides matching TRBD2. The CDR3 is 17 amino acids. Germline CDR1 reads SGHRS; CDR2 reads YFSETQ. With V trimmed by 3 bases and J by 6 bases, 13 bases remained unmatched. The CDR3 DNA reads TGCGCCAGCAGCTCCTTAGCGGGAGAGATCGGTGCCAATGAGCAGTTCTTC. Protein: CASSSLAGEIGANEQFF.

DNA of the CDR3: TGTGCCATCAGCGGGTTTGGGGCGATTCAGGGGAGGGCAGGCAATGAGCAGTTCTTC. It yields the protein CAISGFGAIQGRAGNEQFF. V and J are TRBV10-3 and TRBJ2-1, with D tentatively TRBD2 (7 bases). This CDR3 spans 19 amino acids. The V end lost 6 bases, the J end lost 6 bases, and 30 bases lay between the germline ends. CDR1 and CDR2 (germline): ENHRY, SYGVKD.

Ten or more counts support this clonotype. The rearrangement uses TRBV12-3 or TRBV12-4 and TRBJ2-5, with a tentative D call TRBD1 (5 bases). CDR3 length equals 13 residues. Trimming took off 7 bases at V and 3 bases at J, with 12 bases between the two ends. The CDR3 region is CASTLTDEETQYF. In DNA, the CDR3 is TGTGCCAGCACCTTGACAGACGAAGAGACCCAGTACTTC.

The chain carries TRBV2 and TRBJ2-3; D remains unclear. Germline V gene sequence: CDR1 SNHLY, CDR2 FYNNEI. V gave up 4 bases and J gave up 4 bases, with 9 bases separating them. This CDR3 has 13 amino acids. CDR3 residues: CASSGVESDTQYF. The CDR3 coding sequence is TGTGCCAGCAGTGGAGTTGAATCAGATACGCAGTATTTT. Variable domain in full (rest from reference TRBV2 and TRBJ2-3): EPEVTQTPSHQVTQMGQEVILRCVPISNHLYFYWYRQILGQKVEFLVSFYNNEISEKSEIFDDQFSVERPDGSNFTLKIRSTKLEDSAMYFCASSGVESDTQYFGPGTRLTVL.

This chain joins TRBV6-1 and TRBJ2-1, with 9 positions matching TRBD1. From germline, CDR1 is MNHNS and CDR2 SASEGT. V shed 6 bases and J 8 bases; nucleotides not matched to a gene: 14. The CDR3 runs to 16 residues. This chain's CDR3 is CASRPKRDREADEQFF. In DNA form, the CDR3 reads TGTGCCAGCAGGCCTAAAAGGGACAGGGAGGCCGATGAGCAGTTCTTC.

This clonotype was detected only a few times. The chain has TRBV4-1 and TRBJ2-3, with 11 bases identical to TRBD2. CDR3 size: 14 residues. J was trimmed by 4 bases and V by 5 bases; bases with no gene match: 2. Germline lookup yields CDR1 MGHRA and CDR2 YSYEKL. CDR3 sequence (DNA): TGCGCCAGCAGCTATAGCGGGAGGGCAGATACGCAGTATTTT. Residues: CASSYSGRADTQYF.

The chain links TRBV12-3 or TRBV12-4 to TRBJ2-7, with D possibly being TRBD2 (5 bases). Trimming took 8 bases from V and 2 from J, leaving 10 bases between them. The CDR3 runs to 12 residues. The CDR3 region is CASAFSAYEQYF. DNA for the CDR3: TGTGCCAGCGCGTTTAGCGCCTACGAGCAGTACTTC.

This clonotype appeared a few times. The rearrangement links TRBV29-1 to TRBJ2-5; 7 bases map to TRBD1. This CDR3 has 14 residues. Losses at the gene ends were 6 bases for V and 2 bases for J; bases not matched to a gene: 9. Germline assignment: CDR1 SQVTM and CDR2 ANQGSEA. This chain's CDR3 is CSVDGTDPQETQYF. The CDR3 nucleotides read TGCAGCGTCGACGGGACAGATCCGCAAGAGACCCAGTACTTC.

There are a few counts of this clonotype. The J gene is TRBJ2-5, the V gene TRBV7-9; 11 bases map to TRBD1. CDR3 size: 15 residues. Losses at the gene ends were 5 bases for V and 4 bases for J; bases not matched to a gene: 6. Germline CDR1 is SEHNR and CDR2 is FQNEAQ (reference sequence). CDR3 loop: CASSTRTGGLETQYF. The CDR3 DNA reads as TGTGCCAGCAGCACGCGGACAGGGGGCTTAGAGACCCAGTACTTC.

The rearrangement links TRBV6-5 to TRBJ2-1; no definite D call. V was trimmed by 2 bases and J by 3 bases, leaving 11 bases between them. The CDR3 length is 15 residues. Germline CDR1 reads MNHEY; CDR2 reads SVGAGI. The CDR3 DNA reads as TGTGCCAGCAGTTACCTGGGCAGGAGCTACAATGAGCAGTTCTTC. Its protein product is CASSYLGRSYNEQFF.

A note on this clonotype: One junction end does not reproduce the germline sequence, and a read error may be involved. This sequence joins TRBV27 and TRBJ2-3; 12 bases are a match to TRBD2. The germline V gene has CDR1 MNHEY and CDR2 SMNVEV (reference sequence). The CDR3 spans 18 residues. In DNA, the CDR3 is TGTGCCGGCAGTTTAACGGGGACTAGCGGGTCCTACACAGATACGCAGTATTTT. It translates to CAGSLTGTSGSYTDTQYF.

This chain uses TRBV7-9 with TRBJ2-7; D may be TRBD1 or TRBD2 (6 bases each). The V gene's germline CDR1 is SEHNR and CDR2 FQNEAQ (reference sequence). Trimming left V 3 bases short and J 3 bases short, with 12 bases between. The CDR3 spans 14 residues. The CDR3, as DNA: TGTGCCAGCAGCTTTAGGGGGGATTTCTACGAGCAGTACTTC. Translating gives CASSFRGDFYEQYF.

At least ten counts were recorded for this clonotype. The V gene is TRBV11-2, the J gene TRBJ2-2, with D tentatively TRBD2 (6 bases). CDR1 SGHAT and CDR2 FQNNGV come from the germline V gene. The V gene lost 6 bases and the J gene lost 4 bases, with 9 bases spanning the gap. The CDR3 consists of 13 residues. CDR3 DNA: TGTGCCAGCAGGACTAGTTTCACCGGGGAGCTGTTTTTT. The encoded protein is CASRTSFTGELFF.